The 28 T cell receptor beta chains below come from one sample, sequenced in a study of T cell responses to AZD1222 COVID-19 vaccine. Method: immunoSEQ multiplex PCR; TCRdb's copy keeps in-frame clones and lacks some. Among about 140,000 clones listed, approximately 93% were seen once. The sequencing used peripheral blood, collected 28 days after the second AZD1222 dose. Every receptor here comes from an adult who received the AZD1222 COVID-19 vaccine.

In DNA form, the CDR3 reads TGCGCCAGCAGCCAAGGGGACCCTTTCAGCCAGCCCCAGCATTTT. Protein product: CASSQGDPFSQPQHF. V and J are TRBV4-1 and TRBJ1-5; the D gene is possibly TRBD1 (5 bases). The V end was cut by 1 base, the J end by 7 bases, with 14 bases between. The CDR3 consists of 15 residues. Germline V CDR1 and CDR2: MGHRA, YSYEKL.

This sequence joins TRBV19 and TRBJ1-5; 7 positions agree with TRBD1. CDR1 and CDR2 from the germline V gene are LNHDA and SQIVND (reference sequence). V dropped 7 bases and J dropped 2; count of bases not matched to a gene: 14. The CDR3 is 17 amino acids. The CDR3 coding sequence is TGTGCCAGTAAAACACAGCGCCAGGGGGGAGGCAATCAGCCCCAGCATTTT. Its translation: CASKTQRQGGGNQPQHF. The full variable domain, with the rest looked up from reference TRBV19 and TRBJ1-5, is DGGITQSPKYLFRKEGQNVTLSCEQNLNHDAMYWYRQDPGQGLRLIYYSQIVNDFQKGDIAEGYSVSREKKESFPLTVTSAQKNPTAFYLCASKTQRQGGGNQPQHFGDGTRLSIL.

This rearrangement joins TRBV3-1 (or the pseudogene TRBV3-2) to TRBJ1-2; D ambiguous. The ends were cut back, 5 bases at V and 1 base at J, with 11 bases in the middle. From germline, CDR1 is LGHDT and CDR2 YNNKEL (reference sequence). The CDR3 extends over 14 amino acids. In DNA form, the CDR3 reads TGTGCCAGCAGCGTACGAGGCGGTAACTATGGCTACACCTTC. This encodes CASSVRGGNYGYTF.

The rearrangement joins TRBV2 to TRBJ2-2; 9 bases agree with TRBD1. After removal of 6 bases from V and 4 bases from J, the junction contained 6 bases not matched to a gene. The CDR3 contains 15 residues. Per germline, CDR1 SNHLY and CDR2 FYNNEI. CDR3 coding DNA: TGTGCCAGCAGCTGGGACAGGGAAGTCACCGGGGAGCTGTTTTTT. Translated: CASSWDREVTGELFF.

This sequence joins TRBV11-2 and TRBJ2-5, with D perhaps TRBD2 (6 bases). The CDR3 extends over 13 amino acids. V shed 5 bases and J shed 5 bases, with 12 bases lying between them. CDR1 SGHAT and CDR2 FQNNGV come from the germline V gene. In DNA, the CDR3 is TGTGCCAGCAGCCCTGGGACTGTGGAGACCCAGTACTTC. The encoded protein is CASSPGTVETQYF.

In its sample, this clone was seen a few times. Different DNA sequences within this sample yield the same CDR3. J is TRBJ2-2 and V is TRBV6-4; no clear D. The CDR3 runs 13 residues. The germline CDR1 and CDR2 sequences are MRHNA and SNTAGT. V shed 2 bases and J shed 2 bases, with 3 bases lying between them. The CDR3 here is CASSDTNTGELFF. In DNA, the CDR3 is TGTGCCAGCAGTGACACAAACACCGGGGAGCTGTTTTTT.

The gene calls are TRBV4-3 and TRBJ2-7; D remains unclear. The germline CDR1 and CDR2 sequences are LGHNA and YSLEER. The V and J ends lost 0 bases and 4 bases respectively, with 10 bases between them. The CDR3 contains 14 residues. In nucleotides, the CDR3 is TGCGCCAGCAGCCAAGACACGGGTACGTACGAGCAGTACTTC. Translation: CASSQDTGTYEQYF.

This chain connects TRBV14 to TRBJ1-1, with D unresolved. V lost 1 base, J lost 2 bases, and 5 bases lay in between. In germline, CDR1 is SGHDN, CDR2 FVKESK. This CDR3 has 13 residues. CDR3 region: CASSQGQNTEAFF. For the CDR3, the DNA is TGTGCCAGCAGCCAAGGCCAAAACACTGAAGCTTTCTTT.

J is TRBJ2-7 and V is TRBV3-1 (or the pseudogene TRBV3-2); TRBD1 is a possible D gene (6 bases). The CDR3 length is 13 residues. V was clipped by 0 bases and J by 4 bases, with 7 bases between them. The germline CDR1 and CDR2 sequences are LGHDT and YNNKEL (reference sequence). CDR3 in amino acids: CASSQDTGYEQYF. The CDR3 nucleotides read TGTGCCAGCAGCCAAGATACAGGGTACGAGCAGTACTTC.

The chain couples TRBV28 to TRBJ1-4; D might be TRBD1 (6 bases). This CDR3 is built from 18 residues. The V end lost 2 bases, the J end lost 0 bases, and 16 bases lay between the germline ends. Germline CDR1 reads MDHEN; CDR2 reads SYDVKM. This CDR3 is CASSLNPRRGSTNEKLFF. CDR3 nucleotide sequence: TGTGCCAGCAGTTTAAACCCTCGCAGGGGCTCAACTAATGAAAAACTGTTTTTT.

This chain joins TRBV10-2 and TRBJ2-2, with TRBD1 matching 10 bases. The CDR3 runs 14 residues. Germline values: CDR1 WSHSY, CDR2 SAAADI. Losses at the gene ends were 4 bases for V and 7 bases for J; bases not matched to a gene: 3. CDR3 coding DNA: TGCGCCAGCAGTGGGACAGGGGGGGTCGGGGAGCTGTTTTTT. It is translated as CASSGTGGVGELFF.

The chain has TRBV18 and TRBJ1-6, with a weak D call TRBD1 (5 bases). The germline V and J ends were trimmed by 2 bases and 8 bases, with 10 bases remaining between them. Per germline, CDR1 KGHSH and CDR2 LQKENI. The CDR3 is 14 amino acids. CDR3: CASSPGGWDSPLHF. CDR3 sequence (DNA): TGTGCCAGCTCACCAGGGGGTTGGGATTCACCCCTCCACTTT.

The rearrangement links TRBV27 to TRBJ1-6; D is unresolved. CDR1 MNHEY and CDR2 SMNVEV come from the germline V gene (reference sequence). The ends were cut back, 8 bases at V and 5 bases at J, with 13 bases in the middle. The CDR3 loop spans 14 amino acids. This CDR3 is CASAAVVNNSPLHF. The CDR3, as DNA: TGTGCCAGCGCTGCAGTCGTCAATAATTCACCCCTCCACTTT.

The rearrangement uses TRBV3-1 (or the pseudogene TRBV3-2) and TRBJ2-7; no firm D call. The CDR3 totals 13 residues. Germline CDR1 reads LGHDT; CDR2 reads YNNKEL (reference sequence). The ends were cut back, 1 base at V and 2 bases at J, with 6 bases in the middle. The DNA for the CDR3 is TGTGCCAGCAGCCAAGTGGGAACCTACGAGCAGTACTTC. This gives the protein CASSQVGTYEQYF.

This clone occurred a few times. The rearrangement uses TRBV6-5 and TRBJ2-3, with D perhaps matching TRBD2 (5 bases). V lost 4 bases and J lost 2, with 16 bases in between. Per germline, CDR1 MNHEY and CDR2 SVGAGI. The CDR3 contains 16 residues. CDR3 residues: CASSLDLPGSTDTQYF. The CDR3 DNA follows: TGTGCCAGCAGTTTAGACCTTCCGGGATCCACAGATACGCAGTATTTT.

The chain recombines TRBV2 with TRBJ2-1, with TRBD2 as a possible D gene (5 bases). Deletions cut 7 bases from V and 4 bases from J, with 17 bases between. The CDR3 extends over 15 amino acids. Per germline, CDR1 SNHLY and CDR2 FYNNEI. In DNA form, the CDR3 reads TGTGCCAGCAAGGATCGGGAATCAACGTACAATGAGCAGTTCTTC. This sequence encodes CASKDRESTYNEQFF. The full variable domain, rest sourced from reference TRBV2 and TRBJ2-1, is EPEVTQTPSHQVTQMGQEVILRCVPISNHLYFYWYRQILGQKVEFLVSFYNNEISEKSEIFDDQFSVERPDGSNFTLKIRSTKLEDSAMYFCASKDRESTYNEQFFGPGTRLTVL.

Here the CDR3 reads CASSYGIAGVRETQYF. The CDR3 bases are TGTGCCAGCAGTTACGGGATAGCGGGAGTTAGGGAGACCCAGTACTTC. The genes are TRBV6-2 or TRBV6-3 and TRBJ2-5; 9 bases fit TRBD2. The CDR3 consists of 16 residues. From germline, CDR1 is MNHEY and CDR2 SVGEGT. The V gene end was trimmed by 2 bases and the J gene end by 5 bases; junction bases not matched to a gene: 9.

The chain is built from TRBV28 and TRBJ2-7; the match to TRBD1 covers 7 bases. The CDR3 extends over 14 amino acids. With 8 bases clipped from V and 0 bases from J, the junction kept 7 bases outside the gene matches. Germline V gene data show CDR1 as MDHEN and CDR2 as SYDVKM. CDR3 in amino acids: CASRGQVYSYEQYF. The DNA of the CDR3 is TGTGCCAGCCGAGGACAGGTATACTCCTACGAGCAGTACTTC.

This clone was counted a single time. The V gene is TRBV27, the J gene TRBJ1-5, with a possible D match to TRBD1 (6 bases). The V and J ends lost 4 bases and 2 bases respectively, with 12 bases between them. The germline gives CDR1 MNHEY, CDR2 SMNVEV (reference sequence). This CDR3 spans 15 amino acids. Here the CDR3 reads CASSYGGRGNQPQHF. The CDR3 DNA sequence: TGTGCCAGCAGTTACGGGGGGCGAGGCAATCAGCCCCAGCATTTT.

The CDR3 here is CASSLGRTVTVQYF. CDR3 nucleotides: TGTGCCAGCAGCTTAGGAAGGACAGTTACGGTTCAGTACTTC. The chain joins TRBV7-2 to TRBJ2-4; D perhaps matches TRBD1 (6 bases). The CDR3 is made up of 14 amino acids. V lost 1 base to trimming and J lost 11 bases, with 15 bases between them. CDR1 SGHTA and CDR2 FQGNSA come from the germline V gene.

This chain links TRBV27 with TRBJ1-1, with 9 nucleotides matching TRBD1. From germline, CDR1 is MNHEY and CDR2 SMNVEV (reference sequence). With 5 bases clipped from V and 0 bases from J, the junction kept 7 bases outside the gene matches. There are 16 residues in the CDR3. CDR3 sequence reads: CASSLTGQGLNTEAFF. As DNA, the CDR3 is TGTGCCAGCAGTCTAACAGGACAGGGGTTGAACACTGAAGCTTTCTTT.

About this clone: The junction does not match germline at one end; this may be a read error. This chain uses TRBV5-8 with TRBJ2-3, with TRBD1 identical over 7 bases. CDR3 length equals 16 residues. CDR1 is SGHTS, CDR2 YDEGEE, per germline. CDR3 sequence: CASSLRGQRSTGTQYF. CDR3 coding DNA: TGTGCCAGCAGCTTGAGGGGACAGAGAAGTACAGGTACGCAGTATTTT.

In this sample, this clone turned up a few times. The chain recombines TRBV9 with TRBJ2-2; 9 positions agree with TRBD1. CDR3 length: 17 amino acids. Germline CDR1 reads SGDLS; CDR2 reads YYNGEE. Trimming cost V 4 bases and J 2 bases; bases outside gene matches: 9. The CDR3 spells CASSLTPGQGNTGELFF. CDR3 DNA: TGTGCCAGCAGCTTAACACCGGGACAGGGTAACACCGGGGAGCTGTTTTTT.

The J gene is TRBJ1-2, the V gene TRBV7-9, with TRBD1 matching 9 bases. J gave up 5 bases and V 5 bases, and 9 bases lay outside the gene matches. Germline CDR1 is SEHNR and CDR2 is FQNEAQ (reference sequence). The CDR3 is made up of 15 amino acids. CDR3 sequence reads: CASSPGQGPIYGYTF. For the CDR3, the DNA is TGTGCCAGCAGCCCGGGACAGGGACCAATTTATGGCTACACCTTC.

The rearrangement uses TRBV5-1 and TRBJ1-5; D may be TRBD1 (5 bases). Germline CDR1 reads SGHRS; CDR2 reads YFSETQ. The V end lost 3 bases, the J end lost 6 bases, and 13 bases lay between the germline ends. The CDR3 runs 14 residues. The CDR3 here is CASSSAGGGQPQHF. Written as DNA, the CDR3 is TGCGCCAGCAGCTCCGCCGGGGGTGGTCAGCCCCAGCATTTT.

The rearrangement links TRBV11-2 to TRBJ1-4; 7 positions agree with TRBD1. Germline V gene sequence: CDR1 SGHAT, CDR2 FQNNGV. The V segment lost 6 bases and the J segment 4 bases; nucleotides outside the gene matches: 11. CDR3 length equals 16 residues. The CDR3 reads CASSKIPGQLNEKLFF. The CDR3 DNA sequence: TGTGCCAGCAGTAAAATACCGGGACAGCTTAATGAAAAACTGTTTTTT.

The chain has TRBV6-5 and TRBJ2-7, with D unresolved. Per germline, CDR1 MNHEY and CDR2 SVGAGI. Trimming took off 6 bases at V and 0 bases at J, with 15 bases between the two ends. This CDR3 spans 15 amino acids. The CDR3 DNA reads TGTGCCAGCAGCCGGCCCGGGTCGACCTCCTACGAGCAGTACTTC. This sequence encodes CASSRPGSTSYEQYF.

The V gene is TRBV6-5, the J gene TRBJ2-1, with D unresolved. In germline, CDR1 is MNHEY, CDR2 SVGAGI. Trimming cost V 2 bases and J 8 bases, with 7 bases left between them. CDR3 length: 12 residues. CDR3 loop: CASSYIAYEQFF. The CDR3 coding sequence is TGTGCCAGCAGTTACATAGCATATGAGCAGTTCTTC.